These T cell receptor beta chains were read from a single sample in a study of blood T cell repertoires in COVID-19. Data came from immunoSEQ multiplex PCR; TCRdb stores just in-frame clones and leaves some out. The sample contains about 200,000 clones, approximately 90% of which appear only once. Sequencing input: peripheral blood. These receptors all come from a man aged 55 to 70 with COVID-19, enrolled during active disease. Both conserved end residues are trimmed from each CDR3. A D gene is named only where the DNA matches it firmly. The size of a clone is reported for some rows only, either as once, few or many, or as a class for expanded clones.

v_call	clone_size	d_call	j_call	cdr3_aa
TRBV30	-	-	TRBJ1-2	AWSVGQGFGANYGYT
TRBV7-3	-	TRBD2	TRBJ2-3	ASSFSGGLDTQY
TRBV5-5	-	-	TRBJ1-2	ASSLAFDSFYGYT
TRBV28	-	TRBD1	TRBJ1-2	ASSRPGQGFYGYT
TRBV24-1	-	TRBD1	TRBJ2-1	ATSDASPGQVYGEQF
TRBV30	-	-	TRBJ2-7	AWSPRAYEQY
TRBV3-1/TRBV3-2	once	-	TRBJ1-4	ASSPRFTGNEKLF
TRBV4-1	-	TRBD2	TRBJ2-7	ASSQVWTSGLTYEQY
TRBV9	-	-	TRBJ1-5	ASAPDMTSQPQH
TRBV5-1	-	-	TRBJ1-2	ASRGGAVSSAGYT
TRBV6-5	few	-	TRBJ2-1	ASGGSSYNEQF
TRBV5-1	-	-	TRBJ2-1	ASSLFRPGADYEQF
TRBV2	-	TRBD1	TRBJ1-5	ASRETGASNQPQH
TRBV7-2	-	-	TRBJ2-1	ASSLDSAVKNNEQF
TRBV30	-	-	TRBJ2-2	AWSVRAGELF
TRBV27	-	-	TRBJ1-3	ASSLRPTSGNTIY
TRBV19	-	TRBD2	TRBJ2-3	ASGRGGSTDTQY
TRBV2	once	-	TRBJ2-2	ASSFRVTGELF
TRBV5-4	-	TRBD1	TRBJ1-4	ASSQRQGGNNEKLF
TRBV5-4	-	TRBD1	TRBJ1-2	ASRGTGHYGYT
TRBV6-5	few	-	TRBJ1-1	ASRDRGEAF
TRBV30	once	-	TRBJ2-1	AWSRDQRAYNEQF
TRBV5-5	-	TRBD2	TRBJ2-1	ASSLGRREVNEQF
TRBV11-2	once	TRBD1	TRBJ1-1	ASSLARGRMNTEAF
TRBV6-5	-	TRBD1	TRBJ1-5	ASSSAGQGNQPQH
TRBV5-1	-	TRBD2	TRBJ2-1	ASSPSGGPAEQF
TRBV24-1	once	TRBD2	TRBJ2-1	ATSDSVLAGTRNEQF
TRBV6-5	-	-	TRBJ2-7	ASTISGPNYEQY
TRBV5-1	-	TRBD1	TRBJ2-2	ASSLGQGVNTGELF
TRBV11-3	-	-	TRBJ1-1	ASSLEFLRFGRGSPMNTEAF
TRBV24-1	-	-	TRBJ2-7	ATSELPRDKSSYEQY
TRBV6-6	-	TRBD2	TRBJ2-3	ASTQRLAGGVTQY
TRBV5-4	-	-	TRBJ1-1	ASSLYSVREAF
TRBV6-6	-	TRBD2	TRBJ2-2	ASSLPRSGTSGENTGELF
TRBV5-4	-	-	TRBJ2-3	ASSVTLANTQY
TRBV5-1	-	TRBD2	TRBJ2-1	ASSLGSLAAAYNEQF
TRBV9	-	TRBD1	TRBJ1-5	ASSADRDSNQPQH
TRBV24-1	-	TRBD1	TRBJ1-1	ATSGGQANTEAF
TRBV12-5	once	TRBD1	TRBJ1-2	ASGLGQGASSTYGYT
TRBV7-9	-	-	TRBJ2-7	ASSSTQAGGGEQY
TRBV3-1/TRBV3-2	-	TRBD1	TRBJ2-3	ASSRRGTGGVDTQY
TRBV18	-	TRBD1	TRBJ2-2	ASSPYGTAYTGELF
TRBV5-1	-	-	TRBJ1-5	ASSLNGGSNQPQH
TRBV5-1	-	-	TRBJ1-2	ASTLDRSSHGYT
TRBV7-6	-	TRBD2	TRBJ2-1	ASSPGTSGGLGDEQF
TRBV19	-	TRBD1	TRBJ1-2	ASTRDRGRNYGYT
TRBV19	-	-	TRBJ1-2	ASTGGRRTKFYGYT
TRBV11-3	-	TRBD1	TRBJ2-2	ASSLDGNRGPTGELF
TRBV9	once	TRBD2	TRBJ2-1	ASSVVPSGAVEQF
TRBV5-8	once	TRBD2	TRBJ2-1	ASSLGSGTSEEQF
TRBV2	-	-	TRBJ2-1	ASSGNGEHEQF
TRBV18	-	-	TRBJ1-5	ASSPVNQPQH
TRBV7-3	-	-	TRBJ2-2	ASSRDFANTGELF
TRBV5-6	-	TRBD1	TRBJ1-2	ASSPGQGYGYT
TRBV7-9	once	TRBD1	TRBJ2-2	ASSLSNPGQGGELF
TRBV5-1	-	TRBD2	TRBJ2-3	ASSPPALAGGTDTQY
TRBV6-5	-	TRBD1	TRBJ2-2	ASSSGDRGNTGELF
TRBV28	-	TRBD1	TRBJ1-1	ASQAGTGGGTEAF
TRBV19	-	-	TRBJ1-1	ASRRPLQGSKNTEAF